This T cell receptor (beta chain) was retrieved from a study of cytomegalovirus exposure and HLA in healthy donors. Use of 60 Vbeta and 13 Jbeta primers characterized the PCR. Some clones are missing from TCRdb's copy, which holds only in-frame ones; the method was immunoSEQ multiplex PCR. The table lists approximately 150,000 clones, approximately 80% of them singletons. Study-level results: Presence/absence analyses rested on an assumption that sequencing depth was roughly uniform across donors. Later analysis placed DRB1 highest and HLA-C lowest in TCR association rates, which differed by HLA locus. A list of about 160 TCR beta chains associated with cytomegalovirus was given.

Details on this clone: The antigen is not known.

After removal of 1 base from V and 2 bases from J, the junction contained 2 bases not matched to a gene. The CDR3 consists of 14 residues. In germline, CDR1 is SGHTA, CDR2 FQGTGA. Sequenced material: PBMCs. The chain links TRBV7-3 to TRBJ2-7; 7 bases agree with TRBD2. The clonotype originates from a man aged 25 to 45 in good health and CMV-seropositive. The CDR3 DNA reads as TGTGCCAGCAGCTTAAGCGGGGGTCCCTACGAGCAGTACTTC. As protein: CASSLSGGPYEQYF.